This TCR beta chain is from a study of CD8 T cells in ankylosing spondylitis. Study results and limitations: Enrichment of disease-linked clones was reportedly significant in matched ankylosing spondylitis synovial fluid. Seemingly characteristic of ankylosing spondylitis blood was a TCR beta motif consisting of several highly homologous variants.

Trimming shortened V by 5 bases and J by 0 bases, and 11 bases separated the two germline ends. Germline-derived CDR1 and CDR2 are SGHDN and FVKESK. The CDR3 consists of 14 residues. Details on this clonotype: Antigen: not known.

In making TCR beta libraries, quantitative 5'-RACE with molecular barcodes was used. TCRdb processed the 5' RACE reads anew with MiXCR; each CDR3 protein has one entry. This sample yields about 200,000 distinct CDR3 sequences, of which roughly 12% are seen a single time; 15% to 20% belongs to the top ten. The chain has TRBV14 and TRBJ2-7; D unclear. The sample consisted of blood, either unsorted or a sorted T cell fraction (not recorded which). This receptor was taken from a male donor with ankylosing spondylitis or in good health (not recorded which). The CDR3 sequence is CASSGSESSYEQYF. CDR3 coding DNA: TGTGCCAGCAGCGGATCAGAGAGCTCCTACGAGCAGTACTTC.